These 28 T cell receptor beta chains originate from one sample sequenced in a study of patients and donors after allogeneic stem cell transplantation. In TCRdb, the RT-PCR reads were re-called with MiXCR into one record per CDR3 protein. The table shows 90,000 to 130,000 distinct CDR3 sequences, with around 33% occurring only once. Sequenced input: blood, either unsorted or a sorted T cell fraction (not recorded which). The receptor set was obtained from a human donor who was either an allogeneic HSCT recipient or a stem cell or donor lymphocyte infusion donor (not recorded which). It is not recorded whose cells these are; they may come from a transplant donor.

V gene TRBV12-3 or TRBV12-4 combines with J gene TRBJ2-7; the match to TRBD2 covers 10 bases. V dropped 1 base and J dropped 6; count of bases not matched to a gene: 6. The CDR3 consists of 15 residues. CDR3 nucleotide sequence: TGTGCCAGCAGTTTAGTCCCTAGCGGGAGTCGCGAGCAGTACTTC. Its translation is CASSLVPSGSREQYF.

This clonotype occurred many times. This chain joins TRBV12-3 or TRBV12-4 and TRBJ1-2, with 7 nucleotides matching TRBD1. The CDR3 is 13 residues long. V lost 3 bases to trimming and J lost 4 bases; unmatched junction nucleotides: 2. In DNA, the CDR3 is TGTGCCAGCAGTTTTCGGGACAGCTATGGCTACACCTTC. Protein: CASSFRDSYGYTF.

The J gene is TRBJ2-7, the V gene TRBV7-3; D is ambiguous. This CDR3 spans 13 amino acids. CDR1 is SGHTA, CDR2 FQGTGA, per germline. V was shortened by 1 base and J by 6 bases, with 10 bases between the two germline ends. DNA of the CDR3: TGTGCCAGCAGCTTAATGTCCAGCGCCGAGCAGTACTTC. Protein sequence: CASSLMSSAEQYF. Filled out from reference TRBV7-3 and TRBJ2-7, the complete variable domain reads GAGVSQTPSNKVTEKGKYVELRCDPISGHTALYWYRQSLGQGPEFLIYFQGTGAADDSGLPNDRFFAVRPEGSVSTLKIQRTERGDSAVYLCASSLMSSAEQYFGPGTRLTVT.

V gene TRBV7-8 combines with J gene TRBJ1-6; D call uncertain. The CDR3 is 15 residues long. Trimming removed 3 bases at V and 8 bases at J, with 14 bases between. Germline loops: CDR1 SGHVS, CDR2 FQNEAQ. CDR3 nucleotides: TGTGCCAGCAGCTTGGGTCTTTGGGAACATTCACCCCTCCACTTT. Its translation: CASSLGLWEHSPLHF.

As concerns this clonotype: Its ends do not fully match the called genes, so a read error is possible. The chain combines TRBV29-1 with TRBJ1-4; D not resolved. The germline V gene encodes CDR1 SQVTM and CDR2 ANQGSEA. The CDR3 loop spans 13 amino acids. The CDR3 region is CSVVSGLSEELFF. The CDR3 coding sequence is TGCAGCGTTGTATCTGGACTGAGTGAAGAACTGTTTTTT.

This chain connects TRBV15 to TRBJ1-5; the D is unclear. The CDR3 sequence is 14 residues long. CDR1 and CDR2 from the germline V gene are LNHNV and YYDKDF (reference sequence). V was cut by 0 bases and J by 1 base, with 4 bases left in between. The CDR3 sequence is CATSRDRSNQPQHF. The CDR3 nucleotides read TGTGCCACCAGCAGAGATAGGAGCAATCAGCCCCAGCATTTT.

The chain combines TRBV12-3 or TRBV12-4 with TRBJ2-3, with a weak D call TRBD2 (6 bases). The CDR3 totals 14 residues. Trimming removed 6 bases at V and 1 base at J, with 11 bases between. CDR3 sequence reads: CASRGQRGTDTQYF. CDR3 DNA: TGTGCCAGCAGGGGCCAGCGGGGCACAGATACGCAGTATTTT.

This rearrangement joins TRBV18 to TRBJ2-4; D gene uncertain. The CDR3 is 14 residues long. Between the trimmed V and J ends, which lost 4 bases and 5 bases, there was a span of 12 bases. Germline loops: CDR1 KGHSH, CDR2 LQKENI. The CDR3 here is CASSRVGGENIQYF. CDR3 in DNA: TGTGCCAGCTCACGGGTAGGCGGCGAAAACATTCAGTACTTC.

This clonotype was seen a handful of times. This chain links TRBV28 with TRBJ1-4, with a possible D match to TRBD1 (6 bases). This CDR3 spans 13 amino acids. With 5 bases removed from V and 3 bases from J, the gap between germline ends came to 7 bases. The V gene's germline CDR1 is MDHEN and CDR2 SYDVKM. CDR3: CASSRGANEKLFF. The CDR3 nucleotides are TGTGCCAGCAGTAGGGGGGCTAATGAAAAACTGTTTTTT.

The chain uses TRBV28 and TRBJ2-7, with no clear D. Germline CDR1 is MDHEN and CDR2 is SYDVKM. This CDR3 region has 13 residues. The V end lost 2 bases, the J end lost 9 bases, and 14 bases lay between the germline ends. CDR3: CASSLGGSYWQYF. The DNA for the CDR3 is TGTGCCAGCAGTTTAGGTGGCAGCTATTGGCAGTACTTC.

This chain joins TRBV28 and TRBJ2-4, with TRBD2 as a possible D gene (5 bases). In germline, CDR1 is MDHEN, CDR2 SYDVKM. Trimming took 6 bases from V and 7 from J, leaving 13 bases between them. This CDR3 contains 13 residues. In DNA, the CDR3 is TGTGCCAGCAGCGGCGGGCGAGGGAACATTCAGTACTTC. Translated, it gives CASSGGRGNIQYF.

In DNA form, the CDR3 reads TGTGCCAGCAGTTTATTTCCCCTAGTAGGGTACAATGAGCAGTTCTTC. Protein: CASSLFPLVGYNEQFF. The chain has TRBV27 and TRBJ2-1; D unresolved. V lost 1 base, J lost 4 bases, and 14 bases lay in between. The CDR3 length is 16 residues. Looked up from germline, CDR1 is MNHEY and CDR2 is SMNVEV (reference sequence).

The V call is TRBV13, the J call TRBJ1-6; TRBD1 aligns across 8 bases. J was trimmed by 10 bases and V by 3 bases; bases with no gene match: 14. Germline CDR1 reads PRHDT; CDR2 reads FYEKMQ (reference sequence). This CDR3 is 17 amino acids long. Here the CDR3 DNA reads TGTGCCAGCAGCTTCCGAACCCTGGACAGGGCAGAGTCACCCCTCCACTTT. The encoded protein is CASSFRTLDRAESPLHF.

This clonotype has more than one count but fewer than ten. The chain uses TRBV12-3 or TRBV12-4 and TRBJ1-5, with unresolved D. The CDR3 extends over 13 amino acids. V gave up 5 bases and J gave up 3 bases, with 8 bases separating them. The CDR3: CASSPPNNQPQHF. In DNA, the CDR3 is TGTGCCAGCAGTCCCCCAAACAATCAGCCCCAGCATTTT.

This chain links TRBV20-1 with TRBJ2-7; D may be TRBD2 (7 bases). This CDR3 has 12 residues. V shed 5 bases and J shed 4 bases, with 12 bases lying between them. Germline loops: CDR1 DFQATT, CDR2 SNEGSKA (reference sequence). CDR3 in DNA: TGCAGTGCTTCGAGGGGGGGTTACGAGCAGTACTTC. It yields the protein CSASRGGYEQYF.

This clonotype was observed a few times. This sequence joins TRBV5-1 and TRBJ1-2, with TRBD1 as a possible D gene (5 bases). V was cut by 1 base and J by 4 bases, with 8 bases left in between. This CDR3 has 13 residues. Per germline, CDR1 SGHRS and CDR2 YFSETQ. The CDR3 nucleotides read TGCGCCAGCAGCTTGAGCGGGGGCTATGGCTACACCTTC. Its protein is CASSLSGGYGYTF.

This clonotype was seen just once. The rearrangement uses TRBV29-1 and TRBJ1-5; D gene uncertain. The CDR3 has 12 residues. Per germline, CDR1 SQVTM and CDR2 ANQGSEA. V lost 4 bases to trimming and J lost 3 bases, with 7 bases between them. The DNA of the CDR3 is TGCAGCGTTGGCGGTGCCAATCAGCCCCAGCATTTT. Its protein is CSVGGANQPQHF.

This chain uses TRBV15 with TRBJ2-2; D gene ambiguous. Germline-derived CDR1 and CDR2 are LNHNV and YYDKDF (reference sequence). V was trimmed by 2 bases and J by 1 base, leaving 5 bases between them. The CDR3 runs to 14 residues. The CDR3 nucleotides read TGTGCCACCAGCAGAACGGGGAACACCGGGGAGCTGTTTTTT. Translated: CATSRTGNTGELFF.

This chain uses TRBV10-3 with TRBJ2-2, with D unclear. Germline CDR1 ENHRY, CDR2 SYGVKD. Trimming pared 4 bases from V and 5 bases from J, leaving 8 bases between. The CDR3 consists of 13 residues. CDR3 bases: TGTGCCATCAGTGTTGGACCGACCGGGGAGCTGTTTTTT. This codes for CAISVGPTGELFF.

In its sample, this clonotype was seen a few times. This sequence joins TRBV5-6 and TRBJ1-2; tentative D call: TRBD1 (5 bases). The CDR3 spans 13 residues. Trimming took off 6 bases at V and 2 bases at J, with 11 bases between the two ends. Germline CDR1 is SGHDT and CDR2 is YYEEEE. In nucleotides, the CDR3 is TGTGCCAGCAAGCTGGGACGGAACTATGGCTACACCTTC. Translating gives CASKLGRNYGYTF.

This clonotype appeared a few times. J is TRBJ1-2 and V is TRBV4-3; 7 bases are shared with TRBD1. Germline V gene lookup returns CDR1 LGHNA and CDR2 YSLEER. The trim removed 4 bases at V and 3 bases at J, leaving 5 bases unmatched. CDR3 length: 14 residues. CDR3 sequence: CASSPQGRDYGYTF. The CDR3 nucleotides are TGCGCCAGCAGCCCACAGGGGAGGGACTATGGCTACACCTTC.

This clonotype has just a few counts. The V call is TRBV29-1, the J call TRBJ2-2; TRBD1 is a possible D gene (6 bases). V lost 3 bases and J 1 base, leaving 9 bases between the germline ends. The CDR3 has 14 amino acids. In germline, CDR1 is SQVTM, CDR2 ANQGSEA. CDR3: CSVERDKNTGELFF. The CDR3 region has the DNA TGCAGCGTTGAGAGGGACAAGAACACCGGGGAGCTGTTTTTT.

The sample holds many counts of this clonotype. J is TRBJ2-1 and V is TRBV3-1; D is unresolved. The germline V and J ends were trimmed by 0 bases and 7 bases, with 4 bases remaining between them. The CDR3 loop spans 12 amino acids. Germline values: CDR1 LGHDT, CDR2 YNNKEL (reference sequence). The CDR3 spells CASSQERNEQFF. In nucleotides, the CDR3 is TGTGCCAGCAGCCAAGAACGAAATGAGCAGTTCTTC.

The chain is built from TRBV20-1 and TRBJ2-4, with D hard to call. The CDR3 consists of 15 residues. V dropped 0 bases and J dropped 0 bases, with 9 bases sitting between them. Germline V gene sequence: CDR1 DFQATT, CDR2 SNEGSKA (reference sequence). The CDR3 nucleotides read TGCAGTGCTAGAGATCCCAGCGAAGCCAAAAACATTCAGTACTTC. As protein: CSARDPSEAKNIQYF.

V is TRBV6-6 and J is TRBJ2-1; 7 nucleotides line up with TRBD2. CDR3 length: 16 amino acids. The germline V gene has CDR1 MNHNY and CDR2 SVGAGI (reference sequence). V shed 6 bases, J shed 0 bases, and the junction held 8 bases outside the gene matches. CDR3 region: CASRPRRTSSYNEQFF. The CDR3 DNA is TGTGCCAGCAGGCCCCGACGGACTAGCTCCTACAATGAGCAGTTCTTC.

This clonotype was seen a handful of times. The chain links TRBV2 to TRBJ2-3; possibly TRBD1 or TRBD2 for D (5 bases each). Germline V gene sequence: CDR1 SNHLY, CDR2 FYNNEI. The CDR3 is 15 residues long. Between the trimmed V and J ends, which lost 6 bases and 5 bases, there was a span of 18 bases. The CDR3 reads CASRISGTQRDTQYF. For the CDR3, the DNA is TGTGCCAGCAGAATTTCCGGGACCCAGAGAGATACGCAGTATTTT.

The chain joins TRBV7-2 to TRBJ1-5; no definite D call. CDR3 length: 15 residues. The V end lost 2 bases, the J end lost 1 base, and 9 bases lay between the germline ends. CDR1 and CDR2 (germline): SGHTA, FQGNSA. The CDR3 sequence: CASSLNGLSNQPQHF. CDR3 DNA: TGTGCCAGCAGCTTAAACGGGTTGAGCAATCAGCCCCAGCATTTT.

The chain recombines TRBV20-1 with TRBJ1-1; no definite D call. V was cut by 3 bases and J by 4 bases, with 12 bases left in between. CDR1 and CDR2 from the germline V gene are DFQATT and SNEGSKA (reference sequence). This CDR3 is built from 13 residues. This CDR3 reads CSARRGPSTEAFF. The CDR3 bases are TGCAGTGCTAGGCGAGGGCCGAGCACTGAAGCTTTCTTT.